This record concerns one T cell receptor beta chain sequence. Antigen: not known. Naive CD8 cells lacked CD45RO, underwent positive selection for CCR7 and left out terminally differentiated effector memory CD45RA+ cells. The data stem from a study of shared clonotypes between healthy human individuals. Overall study context: Each donor's CD8 memory used one plate, CD8 naive two, each CD4 subset three.

Generated by immunoSEQ multiplex PCR, the TCRdb table keeps only in-frame clones and is missing some. This table holds around 2,000,000 clones, roughly 94% found once. Trimming removed 5 bases from V and 6 bases from J; junction bases left unmatched: 10. This CDR3 has 16 residues. Per germline, CDR1 SEHNR and CDR2 FQNEAQ (reference sequence). Broader study findings: Clonotypes shared by all four sorted-subset donors had higher generation probabilities than non-shared clonotypes. The donor pool, a small one, limited the genetic and exposure-history diversity represented.

This chain joins TRBV7-9 and TRBJ2-7; TRBD2 aligns across 13 bases. Sequencing was carried out using naive CD8+ T cells sorted from blood. The TCR sequence derives from a man in his late teens or twenties in good health. The CDR3 DNA is TGTGCCAGCAGCGATTCCGGGACTAGCGGGATCTCCGAGCAGTACTTC. Translating it yields CASSDSGTSGISEQYF.